Following are 30 T cell receptor beta chains from one sample sequenced in a study of blood T cell repertoires in COVID-19 (dated by TCRdb to about 2020). Receptors were amplified or captured by the immunoSEQ multiplex PCR assay. TCRdb retrieved this table from immuneACCESS and kept in-frame rearrangements only. Not all clones are present; in checked studies, unresolved V genes account for under half, and no reason is known for the remainder. The sample table shows approximately 210,000 clones, and 89% are seen once. The ten largest clones add up to roughly 8.1% of the sample. Sequenced material: PBMCs or T cells enriched from blood (not recorded which). These receptors were collected from a woman aged 18-29 years who had recovered from COVID-19.

The chain uses TRBV2 and TRBJ1-2; no clear D. Trimming cost V 5 bases and J 8 bases, with 12 bases left between them. The germline CDR1 and CDR2 sequences are SNHLY and FYNNEI. The CDR3 runs to 12 residues. The CDR3 DNA follows: TGTGCCAGCAGTCTTGAGGCTAGGGGCTACACCTTC. Translated: CASSLEARGYTF.

The J gene is TRBJ2-7, the V gene TRBV27, with TRBD1 matching 9 bases. V was pared by 8 bases and J by 5 bases, with 13 bases of the junction left unmatched. The CDR3 spans 15 residues. Germline-derived CDR1 and CDR2 are MNHEY and SMNVEV (reference sequence). CDR3 DNA sequence: TGTGCCAGCGTTCCAGAGGGACAGGGAGGGAACGAGCAGTACTTC. Its protein product is CASVPEGQGGNEQYF.

Regarding this clone: The same CDR3 can be traced to other DNA sequences in this sample. The chain employs TRBV28 and TRBJ2-7; TRBD2 might be the D (6 bases). CDR3 length: 14 amino acids. V was clipped by 2 bases and J by 0 bases, with 8 bases between them. The germline V gene encodes CDR1 MDHEN and CDR2 SYDVKM. The chain's CDR3 is CASSLGGASYEQYF. The CDR3 region has the DNA TGTGCCAGCAGTTTAGGCGGGGCCTCCTACGAGCAGTACTTC.

This rearrangement joins TRBV7-2 to TRBJ2-5; D gene uncertain. This CDR3 region has 13 residues. The V gene's germline CDR1 is SGHTA and CDR2 FQGNSA. The V gene lost 5 bases and the J gene lost 6 bases, with 13 bases spanning the gap. The CDR3 DNA sequence: TGTGCCAGCAGCGCCCTAGAAGGCCAGACCCAGTACTTC. Amino acids: CASSALEGQTQYF. Full variable domain (rest looked up from reference TRBV7-2 and TRBJ2-5): GAGVSQSPSNKVTEKGKDVELRCDPISGHTALYWYRQSLGQGLEFLIYFQGNSAPDKSGLPSDRFSAERTGGSVSTLTIQRTQQEDSAVYLCASSALEGQTQYFGPGTRLLVL.

This chain uses TRBV27 with TRBJ2-1, with D uncertain. Germline V gene sequence: CDR1 MNHEY, CDR2 SMNVEV (reference sequence). The V gene lost 0 bases and the J gene lost 4 bases, with 7 bases spanning the gap. The CDR3 sequence is 14 residues long. CDR3 in amino acids: CASSLSSLYNEQFF. The CDR3 DNA reads as TGTGCCAGCAGTTTATCATCCTTGTACAATGAGCAGTTCTTC.

This clone was found once. The chain carries TRBV3-1 (or the pseudogene TRBV3-2) and TRBJ2-7; 8 bases map to TRBD2. CDR3 length equals 17 residues. The V and J ends lost 2 bases and 1 base, in that order; junction bases with no gene match: 10. Looked up from germline, CDR1 is LGHDT and CDR2 is YNNKEL (reference sequence). CDR3 loop: CASSQLFLLAGSYEQYF. The CDR3 nucleotides are TGTGCCAGCAGCCAACTTTTTCTGTTAGCGGGATCCTACGAGCAGTACTTC.

The chain joins TRBV5-1 to TRBJ2-7; 11 nucleotides agree with TRBD2. J lost 12 bases, V lost 3 bases, and 5 bases had no gene match. There are 12 residues in the CDR3. CDR1 SGHRS and CDR2 YFSETQ come from the germline V gene. The CDR3 region is CASSSTSGEGYF. The DNA for the CDR3 is TGCGCCAGCAGCTCGACTAGCGGGGAGGGGTACTTC.

This CDR3 reads CASSPVYRGEETQYF. CDR3 coding DNA: TGTGCCAGCAGCCCCGTCTACAGGGGTGAAGAGACCCAGTACTTC. The rearrangement uses TRBV11-2 and TRBJ2-5, with 7 bases that match TRBD1. The CDR3 extends over 15 amino acids. V dropped 5 bases and J dropped 3; count of bases not matched to a gene: 9. Germline CDR1 reads SGHAT; CDR2 reads FQNNGV.

V and J are TRBV29-1 and TRBJ1-1; 7 nucleotides agree with TRBD1. The CDR3 is 16 residues long. CDR1 and CDR2 (germline): SQVTM, ANQGSEA. With V trimmed by 4 bases and J by 0 bases, 11 bases remained unmatched. Here the CDR3 DNA reads TGCAGCGTTGTATCGGGACAGACCTACTTGAACACTGAAGCTTTCTTT. Protein: CSVVSGQTYLNTEAFF.

This chain connects TRBV19 to TRBJ2-1; TRBD1 matches 10 bases. Germline V CDR1 and CDR2: LNHDA, SQIVND (reference sequence). V dropped 10 bases and J dropped 4; count of bases not matched to a gene: 7. The CDR3 is 14 amino acids. For the CDR3, the DNA is TGTGCCACGAGGACAGGGGGGAATTACAATGAGCAGTTCTTC. It specifies CATRTGGNYNEQFF.

The chain combines TRBV27 with TRBJ2-7; tentatively, D is TRBD1 (5 bases). CDR1 and CDR2 (germline): MNHEY, SMNVEV (reference sequence). Trimming left V 7 bases short and J 2 bases short, with 15 bases between. The CDR3 extends over 14 amino acids. In DNA form, the CDR3 reads TGTGCCAGCACTCCCCCGACAGAAACCTACGAGCAGTACTTC. It specifies CASTPPTETYEQYF.

J is TRBJ2-3 and V is TRBV9, with 10 bases lining up with TRBD1. Germline CDR1 and CDR2: SGDLS and YYNGEE. The CDR3 extends over 15 amino acids. With V trimmed by 3 bases and J by 2 bases, 3 bases remained unmatched. In DNA, the CDR3 is TGTGCCAGCAGCGAGGGACAGGGGATCACAGATACGCAGTATTTT. Protein: CASSEGQGITDTQYF.

The chain couples TRBV5-1 to TRBJ1-3; no clear D. Germline V lookup: CDR1 SGHRS, CDR2 YFSETQ. The CDR3 sequence is 15 residues long. Trimming took off 1 base at V and 0 bases at J, with 8 bases between the two ends. The CDR3 protein is CASSLPLLSGNTIYF. Here the CDR3 DNA reads TGCGCCAGCAGCTTGCCTCTCCTCTCTGGAAACACCATATATTTT.

This clone was seen just once. V and J are TRBV6-5 and TRBJ2-7, with 9 bases that match TRBD1. CDR1 is MNHEY and CDR2 is SVGAGI in the germline V gene. The length of the CDR3 is 14 residues. V shed 5 bases and J 5 bases; nucleotides not matched to a gene: 7. DNA for the CDR3: TGTGCCAGCAGTACAGGGGGCTTCTCACACGAGCAGTACTTC. It translates to CASSTGGFSHEQYF.

The chain is built from TRBV24-1 and TRBJ1-2, with D unclear. The V end lost 9 bases, the J end lost 8 bases, and 15 bases lay between the germline ends. This CDR3 contains 12 residues. Germline V lookup: CDR1 KGHDR, CDR2 SFDVKD. DNA for the CDR3: TGTGCCACCCGACCGGCCCGAGGGGGCTACACCTTC. Translating it yields CATRPARGGYTF.

This clone was seen just once. The rearrangement links TRBV12-5 to TRBJ2-3; D is unresolved. There are 14 residues in the CDR3. In germline, CDR1 is LGHNT, CDR2 FRNRAP. Trimming cost V 7 bases and J 0 bases, with 11 bases left between them. The CDR3: CASAFSTSTDTQYF. CDR3 coding DNA: TGTGCTAGTGCCTTTTCCACTAGCACAGATACGCAGTATTTT.

This clone has only a few counts. The chain employs TRBV7-9 and TRBJ2-7, with D perhaps TRBD2 (5 bases). Trimming took 5 bases from V and 6 from J, leaving 17 bases between them. Germline values: CDR1 SEHNR, CDR2 FQNEAQ (reference sequence). This CDR3 region has 14 residues. CDR3 protein: CASSLGRGLSEQYF. CDR3 nucleotides: TGTGCCAGCAGCCTCGGCCGGGGTTTGAGCGAGCAGTACTTC. The full variable domain, its missing parts supplied by reference TRBV7-9 and TRBJ2-7, is DTGVSQNPRHKITKRGQNVTFRCDPISEHNRLYWYRQTLGQGPEFLTYFQNEAQLEKSRLLSDRFSAERPKGSFSTLEIQRTEQGDSAMYLCASSLGRGLSEQYFGPGTRLTVT.

V gene TRBV7-9 combines with J gene TRBJ2-7; 12 bases are a match to TRBD2. Looked up from germline, CDR1 is SEHNR and CDR2 is FQNEAQ (reference sequence). The CDR3 has 16 residues. V lost 1 base and J lost 4; bases outside the gene matches: 5. The CDR3 DNA reads as TGTGCCAGCAGCTTAGATCTAGCGGGGGGGCCTTACGAGCAGTACTTC. Translation: CASSLDLAGGPYEQYF.

V is TRBV24-1 and J is TRBJ1-5; D possibly corresponds to TRBD1 (5 bases). V lost 3 bases and J lost 8, with 13 bases in between. Germline V gene sequence: CDR1 KGHDR, CDR2 SFDVKD. The CDR3 length is 14 residues. The CDR3 DNA sequence: TGTGCCACCAGTGATGCGGGACGGTTAGAGCCCCAGCATTTT. It is translated as CATSDAGRLEPQHF.

This chain links TRBV20-1 with TRBJ2-7, with a weak D call TRBD1 (6 bases). The CDR3 consists of 12 residues. Deletions cut 3 bases from V and 4 bases from J, with 10 bases between. Per the germline V gene, CDR1 is DFQATT and CDR2 is SNEGSKA (reference sequence). As DNA, the CDR3 is TGCAGTGCTAGTGGGCAGGGGTACGAGCAGTACTTC. It yields the protein CSASGQGYEQYF.

Details on this clone: The conserved final phenylalanine or tryptophan is absent from the CDR3, which likely points to a read error. No DNA is shown, since the ends of the CDR3 on it are uncertain; the CDR3 is the one TCRdb lists. The chain employs TRBV21-1 and TRBJ1-3. TRBV21-1 is noted as a pseudogene. The CDR3 is 9 residues long, ends included. The CDR3: CASSKDSRN.

V usage is TRBV28 and J usage is TRBJ2-7; no clear D gene. The germline gives CDR1 MDHEN, CDR2 SYDVKM. Trimming took 3 bases from V and 0 from J, leaving 21 bases between them. CDR3 length equals 18 residues. CDR3 DNA sequence: TGTGCCAGCAGTTTGCGGATTATCCACCCCTCGAGCTCCTACGAGCAGTACTTC. Protein product: CASSLRIIHPSSSYEQYF.

This clone is a singleton in its sample. The J gene is TRBJ1-1, the V gene TRBV4-1; perhaps TRBD1 as D (5 bases). In germline, CDR1 is MGHRA, CDR2 YSYEKL. This CDR3 has 16 amino acids. V was clipped by 1 base and J by 3 bases, with 15 bases between them. As DNA, the CDR3 is TGCGCCAGCAGCCAAGTAGGGGCAGGGTGGTACACTGAAGCTTTCTTT. Translating gives CASSQVGAGWYTEAFF.

The V gene is TRBV7-2, the J gene TRBJ1-1; D is uncertain. Germline values: CDR1 SGHTA, CDR2 FQGNSA. This CDR3 region has 11 residues. V was clipped by 1 base and J by 6 bases, with 3 bases between them. The CDR3 is CASSLVAEAFF. CDR3 in DNA: TGTGCCAGCAGCTTAGTAGCTGAAGCTTTCTTT.

V gene TRBV7-3 combines with J gene TRBJ2-3, with D perhaps TRBD2 (5 bases). Germline V CDR1 and CDR2: SGHTA, FQGTGA. V was pared by 3 bases and J by 5 bases, with 6 bases between. The CDR3 runs to 12 residues. CDR3 coding DNA: TGTGCCAGCAGCTTCGCGGGAGATACGCAGTATTTT. It yields the protein CASSFAGDTQYF.

The rearrangement uses TRBV7-9 and TRBJ1-4; D not resolved. The CDR3 extends over 15 amino acids. CDR1 is SEHNR, CDR2 FQNEAQ, per germline (reference sequence). V lost 1 base and J lost 6, with 12 bases in between. CDR3 region: CASSLVPAADEKLFF. The CDR3 coding sequence is TGTGCCAGCAGCTTAGTGCCAGCCGCGGATGAAAAACTGTTTTTT.

The chain uses TRBV6-1 and TRBJ2-7, with TRBD1 matching 7 bases. Germline-derived CDR1 and CDR2 are MNHNS and SASEGT. V gave up 0 bases and J gave up 1 base; unmatched junction bases: 6. The CDR3 has 16 amino acids. CDR3 bases: TGTGCCAGCAGTGAAGCGGACAGGCTAAAATCCTACGAGCAGTACTTC. Its translation: CASSEADRLKSYEQYF.

V gene TRBV10-3 combines with J gene TRBJ1-2, with a weak D call TRBD1 (6 bases). Germline V gives CDR1 ENHRY, CDR2 SYGVKD. Trimming shortened V by 0 bases and J by 2 bases, and 7 bases separated the two germline ends. This CDR3 has 14 residues. The CDR3 coding sequence is TGTGCCATCAGTGAGTCGACAGGAAACTATGGCTACACCTTC. It translates to CAISESTGNYGYTF.

The chain recombines TRBV30 with TRBJ1-1, with a weak D call TRBD1 (5 bases). Germline V gives CDR1 GTSNPN, CDR2 SVGIG (reference sequence). This CDR3 is built from 12 residues. The V and J ends lost 4 bases and 1 base respectively, with 7 bases between them. CDR3 sequence reads: CAWTGKNTEAFF. As DNA, the CDR3 is TGTGCCTGGACAGGGAAGAACACTGAAGCTTTCTTT. The full variable domain, with the rest looked up from reference TRBV30 and TRBJ1-1, is SQTIHQWPATLVQPVGSPLSLECTVEGTSNPNLYWYRQAAGRGLQLLFYSVGIGQISSEVPQNLSASRPQDRQFILSSKKLLLSDSGFYLCAWTGKNTEAFFGQGTRLTVV.

This clone turned up a few times. V gene TRBV5-1 combines with J gene TRBJ2-5; perhaps TRBD1 as D (5 bases). Trimming left V 0 bases short and J 6 bases short, with 6 bases between. Looked up from germline, CDR1 is SGHRS and CDR2 is YFSETQ. This CDR3 region has 12 residues. CDR3 in amino acids: CASSLGGQTQYF. CDR3 nucleotide sequence: TGCGCCAGCAGCTTGGGGGGCCAGACCCAGTACTTC.